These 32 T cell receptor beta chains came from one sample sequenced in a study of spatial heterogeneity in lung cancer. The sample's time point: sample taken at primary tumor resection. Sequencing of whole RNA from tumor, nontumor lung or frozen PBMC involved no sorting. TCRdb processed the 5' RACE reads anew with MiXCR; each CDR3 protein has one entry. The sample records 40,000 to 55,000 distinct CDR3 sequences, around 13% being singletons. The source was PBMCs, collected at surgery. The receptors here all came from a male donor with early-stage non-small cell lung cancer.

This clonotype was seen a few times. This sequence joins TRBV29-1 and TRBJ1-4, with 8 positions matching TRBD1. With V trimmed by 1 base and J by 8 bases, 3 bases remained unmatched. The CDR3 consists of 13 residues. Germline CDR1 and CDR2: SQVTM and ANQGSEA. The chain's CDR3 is CSVEGTGREKLFF. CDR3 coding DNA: TGCAGCGTTGAAGGGACAGGGAGGGAAAAACTGTTTTTT.

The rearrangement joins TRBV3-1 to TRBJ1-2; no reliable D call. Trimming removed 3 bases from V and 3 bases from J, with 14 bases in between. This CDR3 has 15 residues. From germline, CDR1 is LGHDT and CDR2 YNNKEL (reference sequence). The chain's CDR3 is CASSHRKILYYGYTF. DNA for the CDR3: TGTGCCAGCAGCCATAGAAAAATTCTTTACTATGGCTACACCTTC.

CDR3 sequence: CASSDGRYSYEQYF. CDR3 coding DNA: TGTGCCAGCAGCGATGGCAGGTACTCCTACGAGCAGTACTTC. V is TRBV25-1 and J is TRBJ2-7; D call uncertain. The V gene's germline CDR1 is MGHDK and CDR2 SYGVNS. The length of the CDR3 is 14 residues. The V end lost 6 bases, the J end lost 0 bases, and 12 bases lay between the germline ends.

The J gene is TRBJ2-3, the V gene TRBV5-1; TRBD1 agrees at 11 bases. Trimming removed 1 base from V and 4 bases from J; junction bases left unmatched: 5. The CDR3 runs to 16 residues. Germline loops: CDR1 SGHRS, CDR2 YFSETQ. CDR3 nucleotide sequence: TGCGCCAGCAGCTTGTATGGACAGGGGGCGGCAGATACGCAGTATTTT. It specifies CASSLYGQGAADTQYF.

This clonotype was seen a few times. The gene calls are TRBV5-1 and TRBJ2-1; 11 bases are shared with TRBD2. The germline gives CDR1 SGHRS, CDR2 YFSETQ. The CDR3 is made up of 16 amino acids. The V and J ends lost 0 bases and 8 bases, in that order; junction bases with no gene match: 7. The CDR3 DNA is TGCGCCAGCAGCTTGGATGGGACTAGCGGCGGGGATGAGCAGTTCTTC. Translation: CASSLDGTSGGDEQFF.

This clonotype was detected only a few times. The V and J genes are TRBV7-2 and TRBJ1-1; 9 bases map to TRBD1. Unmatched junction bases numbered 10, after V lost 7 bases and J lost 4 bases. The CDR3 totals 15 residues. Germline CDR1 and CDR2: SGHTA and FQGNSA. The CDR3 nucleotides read TGTGCCAGCACCTCTACAGGGGGCTCGGGCACTGAAGCTTTCTTT. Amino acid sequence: CASTSTGGSGTEAFF.

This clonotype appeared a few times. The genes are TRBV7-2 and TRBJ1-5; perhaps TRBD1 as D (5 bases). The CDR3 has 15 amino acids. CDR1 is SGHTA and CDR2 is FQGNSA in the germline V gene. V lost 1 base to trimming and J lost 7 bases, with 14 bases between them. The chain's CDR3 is CASSLDGGIGQPQHF. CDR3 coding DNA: TGTGCCAGCAGCTTAGATGGGGGAATAGGGCAGCCCCAGCATTTT.

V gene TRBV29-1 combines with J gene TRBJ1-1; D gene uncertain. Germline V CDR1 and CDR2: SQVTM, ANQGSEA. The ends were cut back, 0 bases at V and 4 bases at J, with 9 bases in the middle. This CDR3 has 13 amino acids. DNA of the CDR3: TGCAGCGTTGAAGAGAGCCGGAGCACTGAAGCTTTCTTT. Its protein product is CSVEESRSTEAFF.

In DNA, the CDR3 is TGTGCCAGCAGTTATGGGTTCGGGACAGACTACTACGAGCAGTACTTC. It codes for CASSYGFGTDYYEQYF. The V call is TRBV6-5, the J call TRBJ2-7; 7 bases line up with TRBD1. Germline values: CDR1 MNHEY, CDR2 SVGAGI. The CDR3 sequence is 16 residues long. V lost 3 bases to trimming and J lost 3 bases; unmatched junction nucleotides: 11.

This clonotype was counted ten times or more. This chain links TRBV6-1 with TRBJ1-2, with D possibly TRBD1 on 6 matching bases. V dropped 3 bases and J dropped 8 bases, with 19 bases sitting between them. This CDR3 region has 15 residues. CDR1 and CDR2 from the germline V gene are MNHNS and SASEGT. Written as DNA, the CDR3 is TGTGCCAGCAGTGAGTCCGGGACAACCGCCGGGGGCTACACCTTC. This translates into CASSESGTTAGGYTF.

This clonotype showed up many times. The CDR3 region is CASSPPSGGAAGELFF. CDR3 nucleotides: TGTGCCAGCAGCCCTCCAAGCGGGGGGGCCGCCGGGGAGCTGTTTTTT. The chain employs TRBV7-8 and TRBJ2-2; 10 nucleotides line up with TRBD2. V dropped 5 bases and J dropped 6; count of bases not matched to a gene: 9. The CDR3 length is 16 residues. Germline-derived CDR1 and CDR2 are SGHVS and FQNEAQ.

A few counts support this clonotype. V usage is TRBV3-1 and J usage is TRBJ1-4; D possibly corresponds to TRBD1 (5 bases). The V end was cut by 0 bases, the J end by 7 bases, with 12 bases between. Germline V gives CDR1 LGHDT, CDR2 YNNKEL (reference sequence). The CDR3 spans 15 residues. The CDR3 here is CASSQEGVGSEKLFF. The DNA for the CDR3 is TGTGCCAGCAGCCAAGAGGGGGTAGGATCTGAAAAACTGTTTTTT. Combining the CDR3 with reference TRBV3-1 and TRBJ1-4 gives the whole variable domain DTAVSQTPKYLVTQMGNDKSIKCEQNLGHDTMYWYKQDSKKFLKIMFSYNNKELIINETVPNRFSPKSPDKAHLNLHINSLELGDSAVYFCASSQEGVGSEKLFFGSGTQLSVL.

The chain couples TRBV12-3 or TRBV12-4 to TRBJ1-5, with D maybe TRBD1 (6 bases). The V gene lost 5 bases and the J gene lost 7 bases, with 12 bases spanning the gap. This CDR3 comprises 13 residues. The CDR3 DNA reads TGTGCCAGCAGTACAGGGACGGGCCAGCCCCAGCATTTT. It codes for CASSTGTGQPQHF.

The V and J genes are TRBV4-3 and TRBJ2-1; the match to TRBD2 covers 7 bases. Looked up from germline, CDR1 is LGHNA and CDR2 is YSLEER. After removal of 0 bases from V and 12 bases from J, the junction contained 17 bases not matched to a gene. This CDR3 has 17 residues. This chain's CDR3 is CASSQEVGREWGSVQFF. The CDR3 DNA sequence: TGCGCCAGCAGCCAAGAGGTGGGGCGGGAGTGGGGATCAGTGCAGTTCTTC.

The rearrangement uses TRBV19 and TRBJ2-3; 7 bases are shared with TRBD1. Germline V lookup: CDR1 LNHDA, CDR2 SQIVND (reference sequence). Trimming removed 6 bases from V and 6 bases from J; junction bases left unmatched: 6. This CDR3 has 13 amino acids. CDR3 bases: TGTGCCAGTAGACGCCAGGGGGAGGATACGCAGTATTTT. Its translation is CASRRQGEDTQYF. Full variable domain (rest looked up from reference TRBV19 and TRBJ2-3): DGGITQSPKYLFRKEGQNVTLSCEQNLNHDAMYWYRQDPGQGLRLIYYSQIVNDFQKGDIAEGYSVSREKKESFPLTVTSAQKNPTAFYLCASRRQGEDTQYFGPGTRLTVL.

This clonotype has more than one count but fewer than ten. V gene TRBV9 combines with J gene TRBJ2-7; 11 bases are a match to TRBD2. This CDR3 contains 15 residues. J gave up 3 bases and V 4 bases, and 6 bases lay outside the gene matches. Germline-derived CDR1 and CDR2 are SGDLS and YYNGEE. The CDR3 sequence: CASSFGTSGFYEQYF. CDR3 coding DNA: TGTGCCAGCAGCTTCGGGACTAGCGGATTCTACGAGCAGTACTTC.

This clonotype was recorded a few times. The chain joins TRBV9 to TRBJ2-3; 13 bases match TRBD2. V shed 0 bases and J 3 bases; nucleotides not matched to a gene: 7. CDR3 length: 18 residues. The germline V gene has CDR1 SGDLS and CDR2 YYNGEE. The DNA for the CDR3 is TGTGCCAGCAGCGTAGAGAGGGGACTAGCGGGAATTACAGATACGCAGTATTTT. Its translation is CASSVERGLAGITDTQYF.

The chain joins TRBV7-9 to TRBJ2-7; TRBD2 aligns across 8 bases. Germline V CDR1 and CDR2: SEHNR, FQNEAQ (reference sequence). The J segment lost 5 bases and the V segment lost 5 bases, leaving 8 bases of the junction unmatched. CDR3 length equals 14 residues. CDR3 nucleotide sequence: TGTGCCAGCAGCCGTACCGGGGGGGCACACGAGCAGTACTTC. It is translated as CASSRTGGAHEQYF.

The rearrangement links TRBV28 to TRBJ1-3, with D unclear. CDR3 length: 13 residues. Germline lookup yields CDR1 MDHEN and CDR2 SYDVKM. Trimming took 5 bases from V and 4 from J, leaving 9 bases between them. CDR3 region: CASSPPRGNTIYF. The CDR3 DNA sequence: TGTGCCAGCAGTCCCCCCCGGGGAAACACCATATATTTT. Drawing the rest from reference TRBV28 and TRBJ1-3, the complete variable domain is DVKVTQSSRYLVKRTGEKVFLECVQDMDHENMFWYRQDPGLGLRLIYFSYDVKMKEKGDIPEGYSVSREKKERFSLILESASTNQTSMYLCASSPPRGNTIYFGEGSWLTVV.

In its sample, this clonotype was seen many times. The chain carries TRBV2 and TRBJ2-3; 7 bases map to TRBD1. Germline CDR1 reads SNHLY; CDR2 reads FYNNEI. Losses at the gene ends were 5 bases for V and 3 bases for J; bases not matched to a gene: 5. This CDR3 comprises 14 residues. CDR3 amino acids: CASSTGVFTDTQYF. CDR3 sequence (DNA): TGTGCCAGCAGTACAGGGGTATTTACAGATACGCAGTATTTT.

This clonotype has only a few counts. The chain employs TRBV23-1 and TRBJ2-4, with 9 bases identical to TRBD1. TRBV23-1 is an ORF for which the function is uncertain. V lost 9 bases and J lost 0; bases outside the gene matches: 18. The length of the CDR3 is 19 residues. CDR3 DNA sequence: TGCGCCAGTCATTTACGGACAGGGGACCCCCTATCAGCCAAAAACATTCAGTACTTC. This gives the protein CASHLRTGDPLSAKNIQYF.

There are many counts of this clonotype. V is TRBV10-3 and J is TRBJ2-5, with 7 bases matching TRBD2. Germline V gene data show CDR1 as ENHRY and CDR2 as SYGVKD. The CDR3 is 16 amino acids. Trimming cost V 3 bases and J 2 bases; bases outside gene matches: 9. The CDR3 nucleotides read TGTGCCATCAGTGAAAATCCGGCTAGCGGTCAAGAGACCCAGTACTTC. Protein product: CAISENPASGQETQYF.

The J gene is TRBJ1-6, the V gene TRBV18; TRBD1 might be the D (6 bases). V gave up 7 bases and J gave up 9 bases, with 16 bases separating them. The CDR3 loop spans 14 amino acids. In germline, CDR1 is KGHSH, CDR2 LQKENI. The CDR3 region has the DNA TGTGCCAGCTGCACCATACAGGGTGCTTCACCCCTCCACTTT. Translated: CASCTIQGASPLHF.

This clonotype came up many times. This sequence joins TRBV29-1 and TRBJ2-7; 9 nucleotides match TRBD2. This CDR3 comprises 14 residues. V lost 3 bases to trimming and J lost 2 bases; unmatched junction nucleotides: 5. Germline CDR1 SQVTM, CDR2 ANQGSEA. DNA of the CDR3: TGCAGCGTTGATTCCGCGGGAGGGGCCTACGAGCAGTACTTC. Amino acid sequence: CSVDSAGGAYEQYF.

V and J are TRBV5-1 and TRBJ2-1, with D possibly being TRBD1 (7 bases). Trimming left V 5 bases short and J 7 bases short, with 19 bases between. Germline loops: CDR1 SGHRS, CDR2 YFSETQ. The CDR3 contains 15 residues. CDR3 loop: CASRPGPRGANEQFF. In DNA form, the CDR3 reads TGCGCCAGCAGGCCGGGACCCAGGGGGGCAAATGAGCAGTTCTTC.

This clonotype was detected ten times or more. CDR3 bases: TGTGCCAGCAGGGACACCCTAGCGGGAGGTGACAATGAGCAGTTCTTC. Amino acid sequence: CASRDTLAGGDNEQFF. The chain couples TRBV28 to TRBJ2-1, with 11 positions matching TRBD2. The V segment lost 6 bases and the J segment 5 bases; nucleotides outside the gene matches: 9. This CDR3 is built from 16 residues. The germline gives CDR1 MDHEN, CDR2 SYDVKM.

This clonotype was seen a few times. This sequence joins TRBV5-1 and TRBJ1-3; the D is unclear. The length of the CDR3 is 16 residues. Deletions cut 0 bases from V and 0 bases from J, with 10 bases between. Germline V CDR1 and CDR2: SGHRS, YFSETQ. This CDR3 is CASSLADLSSGNTIYF. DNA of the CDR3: TGCGCCAGCAGCTTGGCCGACCTGAGCTCTGGAAACACCATATATTTT.

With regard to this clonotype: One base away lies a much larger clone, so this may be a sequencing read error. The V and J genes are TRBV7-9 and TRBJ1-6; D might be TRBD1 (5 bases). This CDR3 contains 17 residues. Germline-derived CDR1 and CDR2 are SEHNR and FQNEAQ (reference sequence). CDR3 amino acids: CTSSSRGPGMMGSPLHF. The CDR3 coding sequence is TGTACCAGCAGCAGTAGAGGCCCAGGGATGATGGGTTCACCCCTCCACTTT.

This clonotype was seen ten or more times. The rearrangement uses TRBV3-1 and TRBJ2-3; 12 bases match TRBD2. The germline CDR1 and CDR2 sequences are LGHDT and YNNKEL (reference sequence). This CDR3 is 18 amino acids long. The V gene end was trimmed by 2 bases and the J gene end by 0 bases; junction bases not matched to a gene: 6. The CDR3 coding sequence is TGTGCCAGCAGCCAATTCGGACTAGCGGGGTCTAGCACAGATACGCAGTATTTT. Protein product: CASSQFGLAGSSTDTQYF.

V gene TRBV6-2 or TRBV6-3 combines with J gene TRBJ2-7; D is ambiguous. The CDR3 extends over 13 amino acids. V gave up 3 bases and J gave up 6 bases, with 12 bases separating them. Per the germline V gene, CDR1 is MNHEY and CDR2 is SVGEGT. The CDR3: CASSYRSSFEQYF. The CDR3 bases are TGTGCCAGCAGTTATAGGTCAAGCTTCGAGCAGTACTTC.

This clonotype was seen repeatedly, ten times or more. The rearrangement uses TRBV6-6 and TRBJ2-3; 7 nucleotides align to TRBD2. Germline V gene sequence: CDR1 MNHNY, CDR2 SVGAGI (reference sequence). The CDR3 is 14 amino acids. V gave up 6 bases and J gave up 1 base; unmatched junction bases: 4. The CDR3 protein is CASRMTSRTDTQYF. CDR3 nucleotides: TGTGCCAGCAGGATGACTAGCCGCACAGATACGCAGTATTTT.

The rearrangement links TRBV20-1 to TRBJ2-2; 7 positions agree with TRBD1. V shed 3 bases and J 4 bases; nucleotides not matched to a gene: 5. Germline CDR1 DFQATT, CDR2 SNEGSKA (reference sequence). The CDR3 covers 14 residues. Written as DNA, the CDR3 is TGCAGTGCTAGGCCGGGACAGCCCACCGGGGAGCTGTTTTTT. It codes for CSARPGQPTGELFF.